Sequencing of this T cell receptor beta chain was carried out in a study of tumour-infiltrating T cells in Burkitt lymphoma. Study at large: All epidemiological Burkitt lymphoma subtypes were represented in the cohort. Regarding the study as a whole: Several public clonotypes recurred in numerous Burkitt lymphoma patients.

The ends were cut back, 5 bases at V and 7 bases at J, with 14 bases in the middle. Germline lookup yields CDR1 SGHAT and CDR2 FQNNGV. The CDR3 is made up of 13 amino acids. With regard to this clone: The antigen is unknown.

Here immunoSEQ multiplex PCR was the method, and the copy in TCRdb shows in-frame clones only, minus some. The repertoire consists of some 1,500 clones, with about 40% occurring once and the leading ten covering under 3%. V and J are TRBV11-2 and TRBJ1-2; perhaps TRBD1 as D (6 bases). Sequencing was carried out using tumor tissue. This TCR derives from a human donor with Burkitt lymphoma. The CDR3 is CASSPYAGVGYTF. CDR3 DNA: TGTGCCAGCAGCCCATACGCAGGGGTTGGCTACACCTTC.